This paragraph covers one T cell receptor (beta chain) sequence. The data originate from a study of blood T cell repertoires in COVID-19. Produced via immunoSEQ multiplex PCR; TCRdb's table is partial and in-frame only. The sample holds about 140,000 clones, around 81% seen once. With V trimmed by 3 bases and J by 5 bases, 4 bases remained unmatched. Germline V gives CDR1 MDHEN, CDR2 SYDVKM. The CDR3 has 15 residues. The rearrangement uses TRBV28 and TRBJ1-4, with TRBD1 matching over 9 bases. What was sequenced was peripheral blood. The sequence was obtained from a human donor in a cohort sampled during active COVID-19. The CDR3 here is CASSFEGQGNEKLFF. CDR3 bases: TGTGCCAGCAGTTTCGAGGGACAGGGAAATGAAAAACTGTTTTTT.